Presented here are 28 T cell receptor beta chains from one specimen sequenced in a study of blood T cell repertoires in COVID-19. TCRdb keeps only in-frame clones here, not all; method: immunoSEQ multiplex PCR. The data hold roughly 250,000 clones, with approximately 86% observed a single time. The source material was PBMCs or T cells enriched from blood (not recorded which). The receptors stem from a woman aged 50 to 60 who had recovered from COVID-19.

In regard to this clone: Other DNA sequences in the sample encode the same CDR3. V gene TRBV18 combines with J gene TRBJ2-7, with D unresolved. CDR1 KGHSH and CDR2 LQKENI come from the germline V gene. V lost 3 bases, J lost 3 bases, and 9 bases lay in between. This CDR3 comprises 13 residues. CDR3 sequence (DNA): TGTGCCAGCTCACCTCCCTCGAGCTACGAGCAGTACTTC. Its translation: CASSPPSSYEQYF.

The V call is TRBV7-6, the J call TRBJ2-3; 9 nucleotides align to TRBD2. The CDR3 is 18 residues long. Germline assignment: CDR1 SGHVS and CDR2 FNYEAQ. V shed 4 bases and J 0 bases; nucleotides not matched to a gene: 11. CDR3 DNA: TGTGCCAGCAGCTCCTGGGGTCTAGCGGGGATTAGCACAGATACGCAGTATTTT. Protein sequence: CASSSWGLAGISTDTQYF.

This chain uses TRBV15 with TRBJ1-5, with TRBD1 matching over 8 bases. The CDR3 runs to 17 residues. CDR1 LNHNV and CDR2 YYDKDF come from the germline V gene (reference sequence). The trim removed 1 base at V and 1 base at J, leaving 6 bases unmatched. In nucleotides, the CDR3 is TGTGCCACCAGCAGAGGAAGACAGGGGTTGAGCAATCAGCCCCAGCATTTT. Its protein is CATSRGRQGLSNQPQHF.

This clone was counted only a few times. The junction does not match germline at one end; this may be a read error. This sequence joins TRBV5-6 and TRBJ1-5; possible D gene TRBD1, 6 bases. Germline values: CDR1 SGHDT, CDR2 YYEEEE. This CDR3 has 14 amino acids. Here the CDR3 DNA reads TGTGCCAGCAGTTTGGGACGGGGGGCAGGGCCCCAGCATTTT. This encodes CASSLGRGAGPQHF.

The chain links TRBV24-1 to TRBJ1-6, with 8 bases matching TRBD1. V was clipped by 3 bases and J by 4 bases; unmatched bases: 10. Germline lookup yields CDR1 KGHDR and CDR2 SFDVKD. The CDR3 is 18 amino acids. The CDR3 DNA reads TGTGCCACCAGTGATCCGCGGACAGGGTTTGAATATAATTCACCCCTCCACTTT. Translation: CATSDPRTGFEYNSPLHF.

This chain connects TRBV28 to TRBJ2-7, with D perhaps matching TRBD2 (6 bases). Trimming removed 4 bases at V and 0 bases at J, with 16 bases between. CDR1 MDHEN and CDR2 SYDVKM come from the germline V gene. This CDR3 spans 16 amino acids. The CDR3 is CASSSTRDGSSYEQYF. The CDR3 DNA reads TGTGCCAGCAGTTCCACCCGGGACGGGAGCTCCTACGAGCAGTACTTC.

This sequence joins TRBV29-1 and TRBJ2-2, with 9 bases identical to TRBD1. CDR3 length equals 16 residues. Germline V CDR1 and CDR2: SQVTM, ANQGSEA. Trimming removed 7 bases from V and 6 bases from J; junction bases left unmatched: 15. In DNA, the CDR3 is TGCAGCGCCCACTTTGTGGGACAGGGTTGGGCCGGGGAGCTGTTTTTT. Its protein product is CSAHFVGQGWAGELFF.

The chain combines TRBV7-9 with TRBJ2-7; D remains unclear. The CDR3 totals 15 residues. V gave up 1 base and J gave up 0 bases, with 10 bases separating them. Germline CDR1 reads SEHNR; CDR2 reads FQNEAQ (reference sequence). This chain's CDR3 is CASSLVLGLSYEQYF. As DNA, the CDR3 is TGTGCCAGCAGCTTAGTTCTAGGCCTCTCCTACGAGCAGTACTTC.

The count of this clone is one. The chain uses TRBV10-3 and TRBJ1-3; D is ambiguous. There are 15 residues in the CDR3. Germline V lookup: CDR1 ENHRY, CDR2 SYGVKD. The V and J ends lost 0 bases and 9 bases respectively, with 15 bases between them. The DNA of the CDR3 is TGTGCCATCAGTGAGTCGATCGACTTGTCAAGCACCATATATTTT. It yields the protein CAISESIDLSSTIYF.

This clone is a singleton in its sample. The CDR3 DNA sequence: TGTGCCAGCAGTGGGACAGTCCTAGCGGGACCGTCCTACAATGAGCAGTTCTTC. It translates to CASSGTVLAGPSYNEQFF. The chain has TRBV6-1 and TRBJ2-1; 9 bases fit TRBD2. The CDR3 loop spans 18 amino acids. The germline V gene encodes CDR1 MNHNS and CDR2 SASEGT. J lost 1 base, V lost 4 bases, and 11 bases had no gene match.

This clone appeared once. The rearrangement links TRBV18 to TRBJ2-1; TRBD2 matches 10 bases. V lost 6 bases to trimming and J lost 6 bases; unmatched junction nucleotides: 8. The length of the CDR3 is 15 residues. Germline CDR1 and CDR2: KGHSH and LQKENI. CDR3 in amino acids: CASSPGLAEANEQFF. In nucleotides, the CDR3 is TGTGCCAGCTCGCCTGGACTAGCGGAGGCCAATGAGCAGTTCTTC.

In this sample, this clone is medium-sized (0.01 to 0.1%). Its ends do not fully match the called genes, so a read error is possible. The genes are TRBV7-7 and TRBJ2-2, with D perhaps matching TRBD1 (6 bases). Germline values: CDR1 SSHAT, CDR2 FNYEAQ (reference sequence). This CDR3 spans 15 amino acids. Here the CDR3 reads CASSLGPQGTGELFF. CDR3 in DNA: TGTGCTAGCAGCTTAGGTCCTCAGGGGACCGGGGAGCTGTTTTTT.

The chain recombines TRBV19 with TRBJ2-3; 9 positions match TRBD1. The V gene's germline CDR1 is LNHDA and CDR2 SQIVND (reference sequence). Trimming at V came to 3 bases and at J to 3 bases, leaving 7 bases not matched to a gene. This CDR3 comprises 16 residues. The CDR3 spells CASSILSTGGTDTQYF. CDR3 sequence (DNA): TGTGCCAGTAGTATCCTGTCGACAGGGGGGACAGATACGCAGTATTTT.

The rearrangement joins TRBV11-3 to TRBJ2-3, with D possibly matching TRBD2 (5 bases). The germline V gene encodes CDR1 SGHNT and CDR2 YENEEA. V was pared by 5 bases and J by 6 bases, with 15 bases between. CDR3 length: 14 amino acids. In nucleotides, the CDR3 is TGTGCCAGCAGCCTTTATGGGAGACCCGATACGCAGTATTTT. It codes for CASSLYGRPDTQYF.

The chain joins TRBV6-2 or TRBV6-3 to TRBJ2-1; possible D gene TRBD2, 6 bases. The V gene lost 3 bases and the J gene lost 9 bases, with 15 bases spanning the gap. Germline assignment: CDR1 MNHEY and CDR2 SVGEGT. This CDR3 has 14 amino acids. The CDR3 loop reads CASSYTTRYGEQFF. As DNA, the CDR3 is TGTGCCAGCAGTTATACGACTAGATATGGTGAGCAGTTCTTC.

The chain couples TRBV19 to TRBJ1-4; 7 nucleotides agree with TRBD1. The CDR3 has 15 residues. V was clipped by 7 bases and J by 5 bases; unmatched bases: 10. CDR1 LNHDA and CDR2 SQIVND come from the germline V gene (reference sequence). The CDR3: CASTRGDRENEKLFF. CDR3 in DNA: TGTGCCAGTACCCGTGGGGACAGAGAGAATGAAAAACTGTTTTTT. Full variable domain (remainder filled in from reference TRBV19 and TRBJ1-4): DGGITQSPKYLFRKEGQNVTLSCEQNLNHDAMYWYRQDPGQGLRLIYYSQIVNDFQKGDIAEGYSVSREKKESFPLTVTSAQKNPTAFYLCASTRGDRENEKLFFGSGTQLSVL.

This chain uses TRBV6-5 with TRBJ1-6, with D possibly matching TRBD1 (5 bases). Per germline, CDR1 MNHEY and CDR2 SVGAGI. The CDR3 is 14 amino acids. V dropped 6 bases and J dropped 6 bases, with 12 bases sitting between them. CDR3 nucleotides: TGTGCCAGCAGCACCCGACAGAGTAATTCACCCCTCCACTTT. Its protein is CASSTRQSNSPLHF.

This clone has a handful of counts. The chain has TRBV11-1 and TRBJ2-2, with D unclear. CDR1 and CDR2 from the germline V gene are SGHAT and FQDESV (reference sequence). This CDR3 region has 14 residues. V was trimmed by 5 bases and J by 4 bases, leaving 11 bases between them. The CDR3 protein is CASSHPVSTGELFF. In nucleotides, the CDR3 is TGTGCCAGCAGCCACCCAGTGTCCACCGGGGAGCTGTTTTTT.

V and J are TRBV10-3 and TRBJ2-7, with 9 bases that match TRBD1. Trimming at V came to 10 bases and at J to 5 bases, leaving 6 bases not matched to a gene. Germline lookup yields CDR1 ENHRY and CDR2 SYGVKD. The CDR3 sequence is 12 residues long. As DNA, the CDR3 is TGTGCCACGGACAGGGGCTTGGACGAGCAGTACTTC. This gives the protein CATDRGLDEQYF.

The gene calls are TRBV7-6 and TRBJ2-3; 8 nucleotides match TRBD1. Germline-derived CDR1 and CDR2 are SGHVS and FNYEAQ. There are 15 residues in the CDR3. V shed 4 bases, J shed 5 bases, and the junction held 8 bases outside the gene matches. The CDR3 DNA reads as TGTGCCAGCAGCTCCCGGGACAGGTTAAGAGATACGCAGTATTTT. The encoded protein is CASSSRDRLRDTQYF. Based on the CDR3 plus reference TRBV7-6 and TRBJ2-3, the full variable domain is GAGVSQSPRYKVTKRGQDVALRCDPISGHVSLYWYRQALGQGPEFLTYFNYEAQQDKSGLPNDRFSAERPEGSISTLTIQRTEQRDSAMYRCASSSRDRLRDTQYFGPGTRLTVL.

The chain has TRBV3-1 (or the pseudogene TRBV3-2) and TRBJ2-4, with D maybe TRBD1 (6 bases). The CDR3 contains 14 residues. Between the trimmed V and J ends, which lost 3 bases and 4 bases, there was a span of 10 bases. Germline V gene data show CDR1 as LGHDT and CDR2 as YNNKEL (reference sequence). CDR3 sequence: CASSHGQGKNIQYF. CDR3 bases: TGTGCCAGCAGCCACGGGCAGGGGAAAAACATTCAGTACTTC.

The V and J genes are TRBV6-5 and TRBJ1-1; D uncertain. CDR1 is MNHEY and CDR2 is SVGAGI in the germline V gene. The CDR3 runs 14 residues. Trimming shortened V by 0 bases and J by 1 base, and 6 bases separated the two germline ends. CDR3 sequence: CASSYSYPNTEAFF. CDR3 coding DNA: TGTGCCAGCAGTTACTCATATCCGAACACTGAAGCTTTCTTT.

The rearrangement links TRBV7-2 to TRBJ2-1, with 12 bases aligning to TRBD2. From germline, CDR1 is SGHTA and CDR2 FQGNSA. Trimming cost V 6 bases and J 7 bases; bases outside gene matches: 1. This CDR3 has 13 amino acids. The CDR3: CASRTSGSNEQFF. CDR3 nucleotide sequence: TGTGCCAGCAGGACTAGCGGGAGTAATGAGCAGTTCTTC.

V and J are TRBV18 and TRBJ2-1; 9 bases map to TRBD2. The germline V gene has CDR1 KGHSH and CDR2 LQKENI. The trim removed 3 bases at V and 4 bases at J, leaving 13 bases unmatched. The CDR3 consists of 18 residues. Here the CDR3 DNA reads TGTGCCAGCTCACCGCGGGGGGCGGCTAGCGGGGTTTACAATGAGCAGTTCTTC. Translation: CASSPRGAASGVYNEQFF.

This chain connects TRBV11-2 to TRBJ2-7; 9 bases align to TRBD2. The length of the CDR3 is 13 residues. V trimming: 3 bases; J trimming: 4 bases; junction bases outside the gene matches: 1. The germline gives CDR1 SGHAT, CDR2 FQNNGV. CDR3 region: CASSFLAGYEQYF. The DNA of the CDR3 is TGTGCCAGCAGCTTTCTAGCGGGATACGAGCAGTACTTC. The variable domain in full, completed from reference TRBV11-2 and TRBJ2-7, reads EAGVAQSPRYKIIEKRQSVAFWCNPISGHATLYWYQQILGQGPKLLIQFQNNGVVDDSQLPKDRFSAERLKGVDSTLKIQPAKLEDSAVYLCASSFLAGYEQYFGPGTRLTVT.

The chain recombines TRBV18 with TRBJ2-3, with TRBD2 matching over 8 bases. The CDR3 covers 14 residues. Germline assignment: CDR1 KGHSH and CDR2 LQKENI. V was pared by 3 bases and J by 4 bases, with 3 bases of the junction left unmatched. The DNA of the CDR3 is TGTGCCAGCTCACCCGGACTAGCAGCAGATACGCAGTATTTT. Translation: CASSPGLAADTQYF. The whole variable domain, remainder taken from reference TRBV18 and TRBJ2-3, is NAGVMQNPRHLVRRRGQEARLRCSPMKGHSHVYWYRQLPEEGLKFMVYLQKENIIDESGMPKERFSAEFPKEGPSILRIQQVVRGDSAAYFCASSPGLAADTQYFGPGTRLTVL.

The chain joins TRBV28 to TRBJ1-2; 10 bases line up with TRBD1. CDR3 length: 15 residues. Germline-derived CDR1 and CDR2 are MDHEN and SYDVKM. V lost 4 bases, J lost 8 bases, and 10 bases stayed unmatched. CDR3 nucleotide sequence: TGTGCCAGCAGTTCAATCACCGACAGGGGGCTCGGCTACACCTTC. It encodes CASSSITDRGLGYTF.

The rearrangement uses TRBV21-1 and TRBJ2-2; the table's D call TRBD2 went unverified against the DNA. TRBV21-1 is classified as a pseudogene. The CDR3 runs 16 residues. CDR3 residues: CASSKVSGTNTGELFF. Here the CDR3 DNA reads TGTGCCAGCAGCAAAGTCAGCGGGACCAACACCGGGGAGCTGTTTTTT.